Listed below are T cell receptor beta chains from one sample, sequenced in a study of blood T cell repertoires in COVID-19. Profiled with immunoSEQ multiplex PCR; TCRdb holds only in-frame clones, not every one. Among 86,000 or so clones, 75% to 95% were seen once, and the ten largest hold under 2.5%. Sequenced: peripheral blood. Source of these receptors: a woman aged 45-65 years in a cohort sampled during active COVID-19. Both conserved end residues are trimmed from each CDR3. A D gene is named only where the DNA matches it firmly.

cdr3_aa: ASSQDSDRVYGYT; j_call: TRBJ1-2; d_call: TRBD1; v_call: TRBV4-1
cdr3_aa: AGGQGAADTQY; j_call: TRBJ2-3; d_call: TRBD1; v_call: TRBV6-5
cdr3_aa: ASTHGVNTEAF; j_call: TRBJ1-1; d_call: .; v_call: TRBV19
cdr3_aa: ASSPQPGIYYGYT; j_call: TRBJ1-2; d_call: .; v_call: TRBV27
cdr3_aa: ASSPLSGGSNTGELF; j_call: TRBJ2-2; d_call: TRBD2; v_call: TRBV3-1/TRBV3-2
cdr3_aa: ASSSKLVAGGPFDEQF; j_call: TRBJ2-1; d_call: TRBD2; v_call: TRBV28
cdr3_aa: ASSQADISDTQY; j_call: TRBJ2-3; d_call: .; v_call: TRBV4-2
cdr3_aa: ASSPLTTWDSPRSGNTIY; j_call: TRBJ1-3; d_call: TRBD1; v_call: TRBV18
cdr3_aa: ASNPGGSQETQY; j_call: TRBJ2-5; d_call: TRBD2; v_call: TRBV5-1
cdr3_aa: ASSSGGGGVLSGNTIY; j_call: TRBJ1-3; d_call: .; v_call: TRBV5-4
cdr3_aa: ASSRVRLSYEQY; j_call: TRBJ2-7; d_call: .; v_call: TRBV11-1
cdr3_aa: ASSSLNRGRGSQPQH; j_call: TRBJ1-5; d_call: TRBD1; v_call: TRBV19
cdr3_aa: ASSLPGNEKLF; j_call: TRBJ1-4; d_call: .; v_call: TRBV7-9
cdr3_aa: ASSETGGADYGYT; j_call: TRBJ1-2; d_call: TRBD1; v_call: TRBV7-9
cdr3_aa: ASSLGRGLEDGYT; j_call: TRBJ1-2; d_call: TRBD1; v_call: TRBV5-1
cdr3_aa: ASSIRLRGRGEGRRSYNEQF; j_call: TRBJ2-1; d_call: TRBD2; v_call: TRBV19
cdr3_aa: ASSSGLATGELF; j_call: TRBJ2-2; d_call: .; v_call: TRBV7-8
cdr3_aa: ASSQDLDLAF; j_call: TRBJ1-1; d_call: .; v_call: TRBV3-1/TRBV3-2
cdr3_aa: ASRTADRFPLH; j_call: TRBJ1-6; d_call: TRBD1; v_call: TRBV27
cdr3_aa: ASSDGTGPRWGGNTIY; j_call: TRBJ1-3; d_call: TRBD1; v_call: TRBV6-4
cdr3_aa: ASRVAGAWALEKTEAF; j_call: TRBJ1-1; d_call: .; v_call: TRBV5-1
cdr3_aa: ASSPPGLAGSYEQY; j_call: TRBJ2-7; d_call: TRBD2; v_call: TRBV18
cdr3_aa: AGGGESGNTIY; j_call: TRBJ1-3; d_call: .; v_call: TRBV6-6
cdr3_aa: SVAHTNTGELF; j_call: TRBJ2-2; d_call: .; v_call: TRBV29-1
cdr3_aa: ASSLGLAGGDEQF; j_call: TRBJ2-1; d_call: TRBD2; v_call: TRBV5-1
cdr3_aa: ASSFGTEPLYGYT; j_call: TRBJ1-2; d_call: TRBD1; v_call: TRBV11-2
cdr3_aa: ASSLGRGGGNTIY; j_call: TRBJ1-3; d_call: .; v_call: TRBV11-2
cdr3_aa: AISRTGGDGNQPQH; j_call: TRBJ1-5; d_call: TRBD1; v_call: TRBV10-3
cdr3_aa: SASPSGYIIAGTNEKLF; j_call: TRBJ1-4; d_call: .; v_call: TRBV20-1
cdr3_aa: ASTSPNEAF; j_call: TRBJ1-1; d_call: .; v_call: TRBV4-2
cdr3_aa: ASSQGGSGNTGELF; j_call: TRBJ2-2; d_call: .; v_call: TRBV3-1/TRBV3-2
cdr3_aa: ASSPTSLSETQY; j_call: TRBJ2-5; d_call: TRBD2; v_call: TRBV5-1
cdr3_aa: ASSSQISYEQY; j_call: TRBJ2-7; d_call: .; v_call: TRBV5-4
cdr3_aa: ASSQDRVNTGELF; j_call: TRBJ2-2; d_call: TRBD1; v_call: TRBV18
cdr3_aa: ATKGQHSTDTQY; j_call: TRBJ2-3; d_call: TRBD1; v_call: TRBV24-1
cdr3_aa: ASRRGGLTRTDTQY; j_call: TRBJ2-3; d_call: .; v_call: TRBV5-4
cdr3_aa: ASSPQANQPQH; j_call: TRBJ1-5; d_call: .; v_call: TRBV6-4
cdr3_aa: ASSSSTSGGSYNEQF; j_call: TRBJ2-1; d_call: TRBD2; v_call: TRBV3-1/TRBV3-2
cdr3_aa: ASKETGTINYEQY; j_call: TRBJ2-7; d_call: .; v_call: TRBV6-5
cdr3_aa: ASSQEAGGLYGYT; j_call: TRBJ1-2; d_call: TRBD1; v_call: TRBV4-1
cdr3_aa: ASSQGLGQGYGYT; j_call: TRBJ1-2; d_call: .; v_call: TRBV3-1/TRBV3-2
cdr3_aa: ASGPGFNEKLF; j_call: TRBJ1-4; d_call: .; v_call: TRBV12-5
cdr3_aa: ASSREGGVDQPQH; j_call: TRBJ1-5; d_call: .; v_call: TRBV18
cdr3_aa: ASTKFSDTQY; j_call: TRBJ2-3; d_call: .; v_call: TRBV28
cdr3_aa: ASWRTGANTEAF; j_call: TRBJ1-1; d_call: TRBD1; v_call: TRBV18
cdr3_aa: ASSSGGSGDTQY; j_call: TRBJ2-3; d_call: .; v_call: TRBV11-3
cdr3_aa: ASRRLAGAPSTDTQY; j_call: TRBJ2-3; d_call: TRBD2; v_call: TRBV2
cdr3_aa: ASSPQRVTEAF; j_call: TRBJ1-1; d_call: .; v_call: TRBV6-5
cdr3_aa: ASLAYLAEQY; j_call: TRBJ2-7; d_call: .; v_call: TRBV6-5
cdr3_aa: ASSFAVHQSGMTYEQY; j_call: TRBJ2-7; d_call: .; v_call: TRBV5-1
cdr3_aa: ASSLLAGDGYF; j_call: TRBJ2-1; d_call: TRBD2; v_call: TRBV10-2
cdr3_aa: ASSPGRYEQY; j_call: TRBJ2-7; d_call: .; v_call: TRBV18
cdr3_aa: ASSPLSTGDYGYT; j_call: TRBJ1-2; d_call: .; v_call: TRBV18
cdr3_aa: ASSPTETLAKNIQY; j_call: TRBJ2-4; d_call: .; v_call: TRBV18
cdr3_aa: ASSNEGQGNQPQH; j_call: TRBJ1-5; d_call: TRBD1; v_call: TRBV4-2
cdr3_aa: ASSLPGGTATDTQY; j_call: TRBJ2-3; d_call: .; v_call: TRBV5-1
cdr3_aa: ASSSGSIGQPQH; j_call: TRBJ1-5; d_call: .; v_call: TRBV7-9
cdr3_aa: ASSPQRTGRGYEQY; j_call: TRBJ2-7; d_call: TRBD1; v_call: TRBV3-1/TRBV3-2
cdr3_aa: AWSQRQGAFNTIY; j_call: TRBJ1-3; d_call: TRBD1; v_call: TRBV30